Shown below are 17 T cell receptor beta chains from a single sample sequenced in a study of blood T cells in healthy people across ages. Sample-barcoded 5' priming and a J-beta primer mix drove a second PCR of about 6 to 12 cycles. TCRdb independently ran MiXCR on the 5' RACE reads; one entry per CDR3 protein. Among about 1.1 million distinct CDR3 sequences listed, 35% to 40% were seen once. Sequencing used blood. Every receptor here comes from a man between 18 and 35 years old in good health.

With regard to this clonotype: At one end the junction does not follow the germline gene, possibly because of a read error. The chain uses TRBV20-1 and TRBJ2-7, with 8 bases lining up with TRBD1. The CDR3 is 13 residues long. Germline CDR1 is DFQATT and CDR2 is SNEGSKA (reference sequence). The CDR3 DNA sequence: TGCAGTGCTAAGGACAGGGAATCCTACCAGCAGTACTTC. Its protein product is CSAKDRESYQQYF.

This chain connects TRBV6-5 to TRBJ2-2; 7 bases line up with TRBD1. The V and J ends lost 1 base and 0 bases, in that order; junction bases with no gene match: 5. This CDR3 is built from 17 residues. Germline assignment: CDR1 MNHEY and CDR2 SVGAGI. CDR3 DNA: TGTGCCAGCAGTTACTGGAGGACAGGTCCGAACACCGGGGAGCTGTTTTTT. Its protein product is CASSYWRTGPNTGELFF.

The sample holds many counts of this clonotype. A junction boundary mismatches the germline segment, possibly from a read error. CDR3 protein: CASSLQSYNEQFF. CDR3 nucleotide sequence: TGTGCCAGCAGTTTACAGTCCTACAATGAGCAGTTCTTC. The chain carries TRBV5-1 and TRBJ2-1; D remains unclear. The CDR3 consists of 13 residues. From germline, CDR1 is SGHRS and CDR2 YFSETQ.

This clonotype was recorded once. One end of the junction is discordant with germline, which a read error may explain. The V and J genes are TRBV12-3 or TRBV12-4 and TRBJ2-1; 8 bases fit TRBD1. The CDR3 covers 16 residues. Written as DNA, the CDR3 is TGTGCCAGCAGTTCCTACAGGGGGATGGTTTACAAGGAGCAGTTCTTC. Translation: CASSSYRGMVYKEQFF.

The table lists this clonotype with many counts. The chain is built from TRBV29-1 and TRBJ2-5; 8 positions agree with TRBD2. After removal of 6 bases from V and 6 bases from J, the junction contained 12 bases not matched to a gene. CDR3 length: 14 residues. The germline CDR1 and CDR2 sequences are SQVTM and ANQGSEA. In DNA, the CDR3 is TGCAGCGTGACTAGTGGTAGCGGGGTAAAGACCCAGTACTTC. Protein product: CSVTSGSGVKTQYF. The variable domain in full, completed from reference TRBV29-1 and TRBJ2-5, reads SAVISQKPSRDICQRGTSLTIQCQVDSQVTMMFWYRQQPGQSLTLIATANQGSEATYESGFVIDKFPISRPNLTFSTLTVSNMSPEDSSIYLCSVTSGSGVKTQYFGPGTRLLVL.

The chain uses TRBV21-1 and TRBJ2-1; the table calls TRBD2, which could not be checked here. TRBV21-1 is a recognized pseudogene. The CDR3 is 18 residues long. CDR3 residues: CASPTGSGGPSSYNEQFF. The CDR3 nucleotides are TGTGCCAGCCCGACGGGTAGCGGGGGGCCGAGCTCCTACAATGAGCAGTTCTTC.

This clonotype was counted a few times. The V and J genes are TRBV7-2 and TRBJ1-1, with a weak D call TRBD1 (5 bases). This CDR3 comprises 14 residues. The germline gives CDR1 SGHTA, CDR2 FQGNSA. The V end was cut by 3 bases, the J end by 4 bases, with 12 bases between. CDR3: CASSFESGITEAFF. The DNA of the CDR3 is TGTGCCAGCAGCTTCGAATCAGGGATCACTGAAGCTTTCTTT.

This clonotype turned up a few times. The genes are TRBV29-1 and TRBJ2-3, with TRBD2 matching over 9 bases. The CDR3 consists of 14 residues. Per germline, CDR1 SQVTM and CDR2 ANQGSEA. V lost 5 bases and J lost 2; bases outside the gene matches: 5. The CDR3 sequence: CSVLAGPYTDTQYF. For the CDR3, the DNA is TGCAGCGTTCTAGCGGGGCCCTACACAGATACGCAGTATTTT.

The CDR3 loop is CASSRWDRSDNEQFF. As DNA, the CDR3 is TGTGCCAGCAGCCGCTGGGACAGGTCTGACAATGAGCAGTTCTTC. This rearrangement joins TRBV6-5 to TRBJ2-1, with TRBD1 identical over 8 bases. V lost 6 bases to trimming and J lost 5 bases; unmatched junction nucleotides: 9. The CDR3 has 15 residues. From germline, CDR1 is MNHEY and CDR2 SVGAGI.

The chain carries TRBV27 and TRBJ1-4; the D is unclear. The CDR3 runs 15 residues. V lost 3 bases and J 4 bases, leaving 12 bases between the germline ends. Germline CDR1 and CDR2: MNHEY and SMNVEV (reference sequence). CDR3 DNA sequence: TGTGCCAGCAGTTTGTCTGCGGCACGTAATGAAAAACTGTTTTTT. It encodes CASSLSAARNEKLFF.

A few counts support this clonotype. Written as DNA, the CDR3 is TGCGCCAGCAGCTCGGCAGGGCTCTCGGTGCAGTACTTC. As protein: CASSSAGLSVQYF. This rearrangement joins TRBV5-1 to TRBJ2-5, with D possibly matching TRBD1 (5 bases). Germline-derived CDR1 and CDR2 are SGHRS and YFSETQ. Trimming pared 3 bases from V and 11 bases from J, leaving 17 bases between. The CDR3 extends over 13 amino acids. Combining the CDR3 with reference TRBV5-1 and TRBJ2-5 gives the whole variable domain KAGVTQTPRYLIKTRGQQVTLSCSPISGHRSVSWYQQTPGQGLQFLFEYFSETQRNKGNFPGRFSGRQFSNSRSEMNVSTLELGDSALYLCASSSAGLSVQYFGPGTRLLVL.

The chain couples TRBV7-2 to TRBJ2-5, with TRBD1 matching 9 bases. The CDR3 contains 16 residues. Germline CDR1 is SGHTA and CDR2 is FQGNSA. V was pared by 5 bases and J by 11 bases, with 18 bases of the junction left unmatched. The CDR3 protein is CASSGPGTGTYNEQYF. The DNA for the CDR3 is TGTGCCAGCAGCGGCCCTGGGACAGGGACCTACAATGAGCAGTACTTC.

This chain joins TRBV18 and TRBJ1-5; no definite D call. The CDR3 extends over 13 amino acids. V lost 8 bases and J lost 1, with 9 bases in between. Germline CDR1 is KGHSH and CDR2 is LQKENI. CDR3 nucleotides: TGTGCCAGCATGAGTGAGAGCAATCAGCCCCAGCATTTT. Protein sequence: CASMSESNQPQHF.

The V call is TRBV6-5, the J call TRBJ1-2; D is possibly TRBD1 (5 bases). CDR3 size: 15 residues. Looked up from germline, CDR1 is MNHEY and CDR2 is SVGAGI. Trimming left V 10 bases short and J 2 bases short, with 20 bases between. CDR3 coding DNA: TGTGCCATCTGGGACGGCAAGGGTGTAAACTATGGCTACACCTTC. Its translation: CAIWDGKGVNYGYTF.

In DNA form, the CDR3 reads TGCAGTGTCAGCCGCGGCGACAATGAGCAGTACTTC. Translated, it gives CSVSRGDNEQYF. The chain links TRBV20-1 to TRBJ2-7, with D unclear. The ends were cut back, 7 bases at V and 7 bases at J, with 17 bases in the middle. The CDR3 is 12 amino acids. Germline-derived CDR1 and CDR2 are DFQATT and SNEGSKA (reference sequence).

The chain carries TRBV5-5 and TRBJ2-3; TRBD1 aligns across 9 bases. Trimming cost V 2 bases and J 5 bases; bases outside gene matches: 6. CDR3 size: 15 residues. The V gene's germline CDR1 is SGHKS and CDR2 YYEKEE (reference sequence). CDR3: CASSFHRGRGDTQYF. The CDR3 nucleotides read TGTGCCAGCAGCTTCCACAGGGGGCGTGGAGATACGCAGTATTTT.

This clonotype was observed many times. CDR3 loop: CASRGAEEGYGYTF. As DNA, the CDR3 is TGCGCCAGCAGGGGGGCTGAAGAGGGCTATGGCTACACCTTC. V usage is TRBV5-1 and J usage is TRBJ1-2; weak D call: TRBD1 (6 bases). Trimming took off 5 bases at V and 4 bases at J, with 15 bases between the two ends. The CDR3 loop spans 14 amino acids. Germline-derived CDR1 and CDR2 are SGHRS and YFSETQ.